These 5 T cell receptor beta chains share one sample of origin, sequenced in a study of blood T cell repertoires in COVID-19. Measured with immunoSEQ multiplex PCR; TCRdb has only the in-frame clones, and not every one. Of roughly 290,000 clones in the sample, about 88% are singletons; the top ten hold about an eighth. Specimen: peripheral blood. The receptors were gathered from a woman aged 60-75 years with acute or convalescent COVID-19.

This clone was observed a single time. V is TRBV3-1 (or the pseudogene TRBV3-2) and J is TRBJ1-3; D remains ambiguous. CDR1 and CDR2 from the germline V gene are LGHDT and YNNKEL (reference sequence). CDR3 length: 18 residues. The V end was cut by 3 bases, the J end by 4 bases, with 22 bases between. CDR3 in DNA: TGTGCCAGCAGCCAGGGCCCGGCGGGGTCGCTGACCGGAAACACCATATATTTT. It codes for CASSQGPAGSLTGNTIYF.

The DNA of the CDR3 is TGTGCCAGCAGCCCTGGGACAGGGCAGTTCTCTGAAGCTTTCTTT. Its translation is CASSPGTGQFSEAFF. The chain employs TRBV3-1 (or the pseudogene TRBV3-2) and TRBJ1-1; 9 bases fit TRBD1. The V gene's germline CDR1 is LGHDT and CDR2 YNNKEL (reference sequence). The CDR3 extends over 15 amino acids. V was pared by 4 bases and J by 6 bases, with 9 bases of the junction left unmatched.

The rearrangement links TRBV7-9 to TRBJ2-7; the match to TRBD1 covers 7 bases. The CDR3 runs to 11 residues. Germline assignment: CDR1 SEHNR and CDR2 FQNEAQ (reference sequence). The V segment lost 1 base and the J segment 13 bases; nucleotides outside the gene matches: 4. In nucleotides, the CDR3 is TGTGCCAGCAGCTTAGGACAGGGAATCTACTTC. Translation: CASSLGQGIYF.

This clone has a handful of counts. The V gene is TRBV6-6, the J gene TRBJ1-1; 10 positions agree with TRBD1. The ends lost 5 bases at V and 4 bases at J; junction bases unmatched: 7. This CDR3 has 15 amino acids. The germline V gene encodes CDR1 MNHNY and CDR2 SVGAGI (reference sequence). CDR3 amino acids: CASSLRQGASTEAFF. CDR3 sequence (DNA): TGTGCCAGCAGTCTACGACAGGGGGCGAGCACTGAAGCTTTCTTT.

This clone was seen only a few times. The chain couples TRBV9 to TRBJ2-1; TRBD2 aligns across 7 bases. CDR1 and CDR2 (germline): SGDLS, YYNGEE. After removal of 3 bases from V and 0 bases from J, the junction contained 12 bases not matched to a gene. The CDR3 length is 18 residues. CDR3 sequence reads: CASSALLATPISYNEQFF. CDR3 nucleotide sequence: TGTGCCAGCAGCGCCCTACTAGCGACACCAATCTCCTACAATGAGCAGTTCTTC.